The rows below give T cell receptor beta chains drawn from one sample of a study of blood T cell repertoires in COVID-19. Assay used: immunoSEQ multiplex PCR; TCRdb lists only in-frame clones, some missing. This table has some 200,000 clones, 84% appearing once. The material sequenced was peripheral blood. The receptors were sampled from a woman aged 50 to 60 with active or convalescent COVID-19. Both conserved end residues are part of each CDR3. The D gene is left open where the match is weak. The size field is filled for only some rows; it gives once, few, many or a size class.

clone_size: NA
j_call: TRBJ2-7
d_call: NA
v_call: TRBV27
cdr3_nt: TGTGCCAGCAGTTTAATGGGCTCGGTGGGCTCCTACGAGCAGTACTTC
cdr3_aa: CASSLMGSVGSYEQYF

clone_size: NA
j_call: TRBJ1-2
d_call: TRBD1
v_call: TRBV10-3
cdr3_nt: TGTGCCATCACCACAGGGGTAGGAGGCTACACCTTC
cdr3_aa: CAITTGVGGYTF

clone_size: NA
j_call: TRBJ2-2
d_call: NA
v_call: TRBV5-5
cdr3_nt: TGTGCCAGCAGCTTGTCCCGAGGCGGTGGCAGGGCGGTCACCGGGGAGCTGTTTTTT
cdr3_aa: CASSLSRGGGRAVTGELFF

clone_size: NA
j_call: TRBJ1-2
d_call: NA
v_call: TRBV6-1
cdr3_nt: TGTGCCAGCAGTGAAGCGACAGCTAACTATGGCTACACCTTC
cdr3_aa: CASSEATANYGYTF

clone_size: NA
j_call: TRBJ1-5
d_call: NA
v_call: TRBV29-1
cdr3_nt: TGCAGCGTCGGAGAATTGAGCAATCAGCCCCAGCATTTT
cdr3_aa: CSVGELSNQPQHF

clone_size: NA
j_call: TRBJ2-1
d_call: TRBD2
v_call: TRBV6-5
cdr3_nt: TGTGCCAGCAGCACTGGACTAGCGCAACACAATGAGCAGTTCTTC
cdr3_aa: CASSTGLAQHNEQFF

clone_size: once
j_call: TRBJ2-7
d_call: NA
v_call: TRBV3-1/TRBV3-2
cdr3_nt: TGTGCCAGCAGCCACGGGACACTTTTGACGGAGCAGTACTTC
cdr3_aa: CASSHGTLLTEQYF

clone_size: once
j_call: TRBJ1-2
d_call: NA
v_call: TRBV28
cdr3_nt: TGTGCCATCGGTGGGGAGGGGGGTGACCTTTCTGGCTACACCTTC
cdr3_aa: CAIGGEGGDLSGYTF

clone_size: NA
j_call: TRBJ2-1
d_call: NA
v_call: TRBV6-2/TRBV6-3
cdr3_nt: TGTGCCAGCAGTTACCCGATAGATACTCGGGGTGTTGAGCAGTTCTTC
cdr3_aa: CASSYPIDTRGVEQFF

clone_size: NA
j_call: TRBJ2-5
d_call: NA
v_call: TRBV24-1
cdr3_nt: TGTGCCACCAGTGCGCAGGGGAAATGGGAGACCCAGTACTTC
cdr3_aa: CATSAQGKWETQYF

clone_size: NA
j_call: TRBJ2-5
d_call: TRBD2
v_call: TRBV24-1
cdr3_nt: TGTGCCACCAGTGACAAGGGGCGGGGGTACCAAGAGACCCAGTACTTC
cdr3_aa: CATSDKGRGYQETQYF

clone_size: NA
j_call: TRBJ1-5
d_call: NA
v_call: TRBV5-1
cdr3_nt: TGCGCCAGCAGCCCAGGGGCGAGCAATCAGCCCCAGCATTTT
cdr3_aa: CASSPGASNQPQHF

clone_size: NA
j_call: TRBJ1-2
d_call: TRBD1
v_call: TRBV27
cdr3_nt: TGTGCCAGCAGTTTCCGAGGGGGCGAGGGTGGCTACACCTTC
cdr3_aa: CASSFRGGEGGYTF

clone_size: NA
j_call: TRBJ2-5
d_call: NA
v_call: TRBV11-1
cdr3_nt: TGTGCCAGCAGCTTAATTGCTAGCAGCATGGAGACCCAGTACTTC
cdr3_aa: CASSLIASSMETQYF

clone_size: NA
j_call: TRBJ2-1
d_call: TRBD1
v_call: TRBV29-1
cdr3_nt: TGCAGCGTTGAAGCAGTGGGACAGTCCTACAATGAGCAGTTCTTC
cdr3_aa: CSVEAVGQSYNEQFF

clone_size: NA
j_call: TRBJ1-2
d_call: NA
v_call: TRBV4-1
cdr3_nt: TGCGCCAGCAGCCAAGAGGGACAAAGAGGACGTGGCTACACCTTC
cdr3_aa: CASSQEGQRGRGYTF

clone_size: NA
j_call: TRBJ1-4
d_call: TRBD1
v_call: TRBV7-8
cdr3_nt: TGTGCCAGCAGCCCGGGACAGGGGCGGAATGAAAAACTGTTTTTT
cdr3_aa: CASSPGQGRNEKLFF

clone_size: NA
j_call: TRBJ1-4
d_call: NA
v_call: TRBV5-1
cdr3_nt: TGCGCCAGCAGCTTGGAGCTAGGCAAAAATGAAAAACTGTTTTTT
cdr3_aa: CASSLELGKNEKLFF

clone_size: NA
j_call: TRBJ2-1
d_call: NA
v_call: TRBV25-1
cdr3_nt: TGTGCCAGCAGTGGAGGCGGCTTGAGGAATGAGCAGTTCTTC
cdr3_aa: CASSGGGLRNEQFF

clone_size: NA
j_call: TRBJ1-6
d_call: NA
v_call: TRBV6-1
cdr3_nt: TGTGCCAGCAGTGACAGGGATTTCTATAATTCACCCCTCCACTTT
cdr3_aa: CASSDRDFYNSPLHF

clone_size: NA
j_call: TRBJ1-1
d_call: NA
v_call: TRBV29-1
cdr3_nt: TGCAGCGCCGATGGGGGCTTGGGCACTGAAGCTTTCTTT
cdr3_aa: CSADGGLGTEAFF

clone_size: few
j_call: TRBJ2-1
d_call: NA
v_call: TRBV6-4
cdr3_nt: TGTGCCAGTTCACCCAGGGGCTCCTACAATGAGCAGTTCTTC
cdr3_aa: CASSPRGSYNEQFF

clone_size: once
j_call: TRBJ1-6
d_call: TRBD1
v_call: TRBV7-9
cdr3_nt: TGTGCCAGCAGCTTACAGCAGGGGGTCGGCACCCTCCACTTT
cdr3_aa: CASSLQQGVGTLHF

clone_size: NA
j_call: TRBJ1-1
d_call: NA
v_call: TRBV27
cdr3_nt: TGTGCCAGCACCCCCCTGGGGGCGGAGACTGAAGCTTTCTTT
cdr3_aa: CASTPLGAETEAFF

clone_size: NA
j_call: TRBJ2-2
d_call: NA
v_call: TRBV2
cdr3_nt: TGTGCCAGCAAAGGGGCTCCGAACACCGGGGAGCTGTTTTTT
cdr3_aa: CASKGAPNTGELFF

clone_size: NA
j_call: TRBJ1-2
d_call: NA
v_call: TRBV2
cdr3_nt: TGTGCCAGCAGCGTACAGAGTAACTATGGCTACACCTTC
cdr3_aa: CASSVQSNYGYTF

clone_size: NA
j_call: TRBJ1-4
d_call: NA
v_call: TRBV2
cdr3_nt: TGTGCCAGCATTATCGCGGCTAATGAAAAACTGTTTTTT
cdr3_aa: CASIIAANEKLFF